These 15 T cell receptor beta chains originate from one sample sequenced in a study of CD8 T cell repertoires and HIV-1 epitope variants. Data came from immunoSEQ multiplex PCR; TCRdb stores just in-frame clones and leaves some out. Among thousands of clones listed, about 66% were seen once. For these receptors, no antigen is known. Sequenced sample: cultured CD8+ T cells derived from PBMCs. The receptor set was obtained from a male donor with HIV.

The V gene is TRBV6-1, the J gene TRBJ2-7, with a tentative D call TRBD1 (5 bases). CDR3 length equals 14 residues. CDR1 MNHNS and CDR2 SASEGT come from the germline V gene. V was pared by 3 bases and J by 0 bases, with 9 bases between. CDR3 bases: TGTGCCAGCAGTGATCAGGGAAGCTCCTACGAGCAGTACTTC. Amino acid sequence: CASSDQGSSYEQYF.

The chain has TRBV2 and TRBJ1-4, with a weak D call TRBD1 (5 bases). Germline lookup yields CDR1 SNHLY and CDR2 FYNNEI. V dropped 7 bases and J dropped 8 bases, with 14 bases sitting between them. This CDR3 is 13 amino acids long. The CDR3: CASTRTRGEKLFF. CDR3 nucleotide sequence: TGTGCCAGCACACGGACCCGGGGGGAAAAACTGTTTTTT.

This clone was found a few times. J is TRBJ2-7 and V is TRBV28; 8 bases map to TRBD2. V lost 5 bases to trimming and J lost 6 bases; unmatched junction nucleotides: 9. CDR1 is MDHEN and CDR2 is SYDVKM in the germline V gene. The CDR3 contains 14 residues. CDR3 sequence reads: CASSPEAGVSEQYF. In DNA form, the CDR3 reads TGTGCCAGCAGTCCGGAAGCGGGAGTAAGCGAGCAGTACTTC.

This rearrangement joins TRBV6-6 to TRBJ2-7; the D is unclear. Between the trimmed V and J ends, which lost 3 bases and 2 bases, there was a span of 11 bases. CDR1 is MNHNY and CDR2 is SVGAGI in the germline V gene (reference sequence). The CDR3 has 14 amino acids. The CDR3 coding sequence is TGTGCCAGCAGTTATTCCGGGCCCACCTACGAGCAGTACTTC. Residues: CASSYSGPTYEQYF.

The chain links TRBV2 to TRBJ2-7; D is unresolved. CDR1 and CDR2 from the germline V gene are SNHLY and FYNNEI. This CDR3 is built from 12 residues. V was pared by 6 bases and J by 0 bases, with 6 bases between. CDR3 region: CASSPSSYEQYF. DNA for the CDR3: TGTGCCAGCAGCCCTAGCTCCTACGAGCAGTACTTC.

This CDR3 is CASSLGQGVSDTQYF. Here the CDR3 DNA reads TGTGCCAGCAGCTTAGGACAGGGGGTCTCCGATACGCAGTATTTT. The V and J genes are TRBV7-2 and TRBJ2-3, with TRBD1 matching 9 bases. V dropped 1 base and J dropped 6; count of bases not matched to a gene: 5. Germline V gives CDR1 SGHTA, CDR2 FQGNSA. This CDR3 comprises 15 residues.

The sample holds a few counts of this clone. The V call is TRBV19, the J call TRBJ2-1; TRBD2 agrees at 8 bases. The CDR3 contains 14 residues. J was trimmed by 9 bases and V by 5 bases; bases with no gene match: 9. Germline V gene lookup returns CDR1 LNHDA and CDR2 SQIVND (reference sequence). The CDR3 nucleotides are TGTGCCAGTAGTTCAATGACTAGCGAGGGTGAGCAGTTCTTC. This encodes CASSSMTSEGEQFF. The complete variable domain, with remaining parts taken from reference TRBV19 and TRBJ2-1, reads DGGITQSPKYLFRKEGQNVTLSCEQNLNHDAMYWYRQDPGQGLRLIYYSQIVNDFQKGDIAEGYSVSREKKESFPLTVTSAQKNPTAFYLCASSSMTSEGEQFFGPGTRLTVL.

V gene TRBV6-6 combines with J gene TRBJ1-1, with 8 bases aligning to TRBD1. This CDR3 has 13 amino acids. Germline-derived CDR1 and CDR2 are MNHNY and SVGAGI (reference sequence). The J segment lost 4 bases and the V segment lost 5 bases, leaving 3 bases of the junction unmatched. In DNA form, the CDR3 reads TGTGCCAGCAGTCCTACAGGGGGCACTGAAGCTTTCTTT. It is translated as CASSPTGGTEAFF.

The V gene is TRBV27, the J gene TRBJ2-7, with D perhaps TRBD2 (6 bases). The CDR3 extends over 14 amino acids. V lost 0 bases to trimming and J lost 2 bases, with 8 bases between them. Germline CDR1 and CDR2: MNHEY and SMNVEV (reference sequence). The CDR3 coding sequence is TGTGCCAGCAGTTTATCGGGACTTACCTACGAGCAGTACTTC. Translated: CASSLSGLTYEQYF.

This chain links TRBV7-2 with TRBJ2-4; no clear D. The V and J ends lost 5 bases and 0 bases respectively, with 14 bases between them. This CDR3 has 16 amino acids. Germline V gives CDR1 SGHTA, CDR2 FQGNSA. In DNA form, the CDR3 reads TGTGCCAGCAGCCCCCGACCCCCGCGAGCCAAAAACATTCAGTACTTC. The encoded protein is CASSPRPPRAKNIQYF.

The chain couples TRBV28 to TRBJ2-3; D ambiguous. CDR3 length equals 11 residues. Germline V CDR1 and CDR2: MDHEN, SYDVKM. The V and J ends lost 1 base and 6 bases respectively, with 2 bases between them. The CDR3 loop is CASSLSDTQYF. In DNA form, the CDR3 reads TGTGCCAGCAGTTTATCGGATACGCAGTATTTT. Drawing the rest from reference TRBV28 and TRBJ2-3, the complete variable domain is DVKVTQSSRYLVKRTGEKVFLECVQDMDHENMFWYRQDPGLGLRLIYFSYDVKMKEKGDIPEGYSVSREKKERFSLILESASTNQTSMYLCASSLSDTQYFGPGTRLTVL.

This clone was counted once. The J gene is TRBJ2-7, the V gene TRBV11-2; TRBD2 matches 15 bases. The germline gives CDR1 SGHAT, CDR2 FQNNGV. Trimming cost V 0 bases and J 3 bases; bases outside gene matches: 3. The CDR3 has 17 residues. CDR3 region: CASSLDPGLAGGYEQYF. The DNA for the CDR3 is TGTGCCAGCAGCTTAGATCCGGGACTAGCGGGGGGCTACGAGCAGTACTTC.

The genes are TRBV14 and TRBJ1-2; 9 bases agree with TRBD1. Trimming cost V 0 bases and J 8 bases; bases outside gene matches: 10. CDR1 and CDR2 (germline): SGHDN, FVKESK. The CDR3 runs 16 residues. In nucleotides, the CDR3 is TGTGCCAGCAGCCAAGATCGGGGACAGGGAGTCCTCGGCTACACCTTC. This sequence encodes CASSQDRGQGVLGYTF.

This clone has only a few counts. The rearrangement joins TRBV11-2 to TRBJ1-5; 7 bases line up with TRBD1. CDR1 is SGHAT and CDR2 is FQNNGV in the germline V gene. This CDR3 has 15 amino acids. V was pared by 4 bases and J by 2 bases, with 5 bases of the junction left unmatched. The CDR3 sequence: CASSSTGNGNQPQHF. CDR3 nucleotide sequence: TGTGCCAGCAGCTCGACAGGGAATGGCAATCAGCCCCAGCATTTT.

V is TRBV28 and J is TRBJ1-1, with D unresolved. V lost 5 bases, J lost 2 bases, and 6 bases lay in between. The germline CDR1 and CDR2 sequences are MDHEN and SYDVKM. CDR3 length: 12 amino acids. The CDR3 sequence: CASSDQNTEAFF. The CDR3 nucleotides are TGTGCCAGCAGTGATCAAAACACTGAAGCTTTCTTT.